This record covers a single T cell receptor beta chain. The antigen is undetermined. Donors consisted of healthy bone marrow donors. The sample comes from a study of cytomegalovirus exposure and HLA in healthy donors. Study-wide findings and caveats: Rarity characterized most TCR sequences, yet some public TCRs appeared in many donors. As a later analysis showed, a missense DCLRE1C variant was linked to trimming of TCR beta V- and J-genes.

Germline V gene lookup returns CDR1 LNHDA and CDR2 SQIVND (reference sequence). Trimming took off 3 bases at V and 7 bases at J, with 13 bases between the two ends. The CDR3 spans 14 residues. Primers included in the PCR were 60 Vbeta and 13 Jbeta primers. The assay was immunoSEQ multiplex PCR, and TCRdb's table has in-frame clones only and misses some. In the table there are approximately 40,000 clones, around three fifths of which are singletons. The genes are TRBV19 and TRBJ1-5; tentatively, D is TRBD1 (5 bases). The sequence came from a middle-aged man in good health and CMV-seropositive. Sequenced input: PBMCs. The CDR3 coding sequence is TGTGCCAGTAGTATGTGGCAGGGCGACCAGCCCCAGCATTTT. Translated: CASSMWQGDQPQHF.